Shown below are 5 T cell receptor beta chains from a single sample sequenced in a study of spatial heterogeneity in lung cancer (dated by TCRdb to 2018 to 2020). The library was prepared using 5' RACE. This sample was sequenced with a NextSeq 500. Using fastp at Q25 and MiXCR, TCRdb reprocessed the public reads and kept productive beta chains. CDR3 protein duplicates are merged, each entry listing the most common genes and DNA. The sample table lists 8,000 to 9,000 distinct CDR3 sequences, more than 9% of them with a count of one. The top ten hold around 10% of the sample. In light of the paper, this sample's time point label describes: sample taken at primary tumor resection. Paper-wide results and their limitations: The tumor nonsynonymous mutation count correlated with the number of expanded intratumoral alpha and beta TCRs.

Antigens for these TCRs are unknown. The sequenced sample was lung tumor tissue, obtained at surgery. These receptors were taken from a male donor with early-stage non-small cell lung cancer.

This clonotype was picked up many times. The J gene is TRBJ2-7, the V gene TRBV20-1; TRBD2 matches at 15 bases. Trimming cost V 4 bases and J 2 bases; bases outside gene matches: 6. Per the germline V gene, CDR1 is DFQATT and CDR2 is SNEGSKA (reference sequence). There are 16 residues in the CDR3. CDR3 nucleotides: TGCAGTGCTATCGGGACTAGCGGGAGGACAGCCTACGAGCAGTACTTC. This gives the protein CSAIGTSGRTAYEQYF.

This clonotype has at least ten counts. The chain carries TRBV15 and TRBJ1-3; 8 bases match TRBD1. The length of the CDR3 is 15 residues. Unmatched junction bases numbered 5, after V lost 5 bases and J lost 2 bases. The germline gives CDR1 LNHNV, CDR2 YYDKDF (reference sequence). The CDR3 sequence: CATSGGTGPGNTIYF. CDR3 bases: TGTGCCACCAGCGGAGGGACAGGTCCTGGAAACACCATATATTTT.

This clonotype is medium-sized (0.01 to 0.1%) by share. V is TRBV4-1 and J is TRBJ1-6, with 7 bases that match TRBD1. Germline CDR1 is MGHRA and CDR2 is YSYEKL. V lost 0 bases, J lost 5 bases, and 7 bases stayed unmatched. The CDR3 spans 17 residues. The CDR3 DNA reads as TGCGCCAGCAGCCAAGAAAGATCCGGGACAGATAATTCACCCCTCCACTTT. Translated, it gives CASSQERSGTDNSPLHF.

The chain employs TRBV13 and TRBJ1-1, with no clear D. The CDR3 loop spans 16 amino acids. The germline gives CDR1 PRHDT, CDR2 FYEKMQ (reference sequence). The V end was cut by 2 bases, the J end by 1 base, with 14 bases between. CDR3 DNA: TGTGCCAGCAGCTTAAAAGTCTCAGTCGGGAACACTGAAGCTTTCTTT. It codes for CASSLKVSVGNTEAFF.

This clonotype was observed at least ten times. V usage is TRBV12-3 or TRBV12-4 and J usage is TRBJ2-1; D is ambiguous. This CDR3 is 13 amino acids long. V was clipped by 2 bases and J by 4 bases, with 6 bases between them. The CDR3 loop reads CASSLTTYNEQFF. DNA for the CDR3: TGTGCCAGCAGTTTAACCACATACAATGAGCAGTTCTTC.